The rows below give T cell receptor beta chains drawn from one sample of a study of CD4+ T cells in melanoma. The table came from immunoSEQ multiplex PCR; TCRdb's copy has only in-frame clones and leaves some out. Counted here are about 50,000 clones, 89% occurring once; the ten biggest clones make up about 10%. Sequencing was carried out using peripheral blood. The source of these receptors is a human donor with melanoma. The conserved cysteine and the conserved F or W are not part of the CDR3 here.

v_call	j_call	cdr3_aa
TRBV6-5	TRBJ2-7	ASSSPTSGGEDEQY
TRBV5-1	TRBJ1-2	ASSRNRDKAYGYT
TRBV5-1	TRBJ2-3	ASRASGGPDTQY
TRBV7-9	TRBJ2-7	ASSLGTDPKQY
TRBV5-4	TRBJ1-4	ASSPRTGSEKLF
TRBV28	TRBJ1-1	ASSLAGHTEAF
TRBV6-1	TRBJ1-5	ASSATPGTQPQH
TRBV4-1	TRBJ1-4	ASSQVGLGIEKLF
TRBV9	TRBJ2-7	ASSVAPGQYSEQY
TRBV28	TRBJ2-7	ASSFPSTGYEQY
TRBV30	TRBJ2-1	AWSPREGGVNEQF
TRBV6-1	TRBJ1-1	ASSEVRGGTEAF
TRBV25-1	TRBJ1-4	ASSGRGGGEKLF
TRBV2	TRBJ1-2	ASSGDGNYGYT
TRBV4-3	TRBJ2-7	ASSQDTSYEQY
TRBV28	TRBJ2-7	ASSAPRDRVYEQY
TRBV19	TRBJ1-1	ASSDPRAHGNTEAF
TRBV5-1	TRBJ2-1	ASSPTAGGPNEQF
TRBV5-8	TRBJ1-4	ASSWDGPTNEKLF
TRBV25-1	TRBJ2-7	ASSELRETLGEQY
TRBV30	TRBJ2-1	AWSVNSGQEQF
TRBV7-6	TRBJ2-3	ASSLDRAEDTQY
TRBV7-8	TRBJ2-1	ASSPGRYNEQF
TRBV7-9	TRBJ2-2	ASSLKGQLPSGELF
TRBV2	TRBJ1-3	ASSELLQGPGDTIY
TRBV7-3	TRBJ2-5	ASSVSGRETQY
TRBV2	TRBJ1-4	ASSEQGVGEKLF
TRBV7-3	TRBJ2-1	ASSLRGQGSGEQF
TRBV27	TRBJ2-7	ASSLFASYEQY
TRBV19	TRBJ2-1	ASSQEGSSYNEQF
TRBV28	TRBJ1-2	ASTLTGGYGYT
TRBV5-6	TRBJ2-1	ASSLVGGGGNEQF
TRBV5-1	TRBJ2-5	ASSFQETQY
TRBV2	TRBJ2-3	ASTFEGGSTDTQY
TRBV7-2	TRBJ1-1	ASSRTGAGLDTEAF
TRBV2	TRBJ1-1	ASRARQGHTEAF
TRBV2	TRBJ1-5	ASSPAGGGQPQH
TRBV18	TRBJ1-5	ASSPESYQPQH
TRBV30	TRBJ2-1	AWSVVGTPGGNEQF
TRBV6-1	TRBJ1-3	ASSAQGGGNTIY
TRBV30	TRBJ2-7	AWSLRALSYEQY
TRBV5-4	TRBJ2-7	ASSEDSFPYEQY
TRBV19	TRBJ1-2	ASSMGQNNYGYT
TRBV27	TRBJ2-3	ASSTQDRAGTDTQY
TRBV7-9	TRBJ2-5	ASSGYQETQY
TRBV4-1	TRBJ1-2	ASSRSGTESGGYT
TRBV6-5	TRBJ2-3	ASSMILGGDTQY
TRBV5-1	TRBJ2-7	ASSPDGTGGEQY
TRBV6-4	TRBJ2-3	ASSEIEGADTQY
TRBV7-2	TRBJ1-5	ASSLVTGVPQH
TRBV4-3	TRBJ2-1	ASSQPGLAGGVSYNEQF
TRBV6-5	TRBJ1-2	ASGRDRGLTYGYT
TRBV7-3	TRBJ1-2	ASSGGRQVPYGYT